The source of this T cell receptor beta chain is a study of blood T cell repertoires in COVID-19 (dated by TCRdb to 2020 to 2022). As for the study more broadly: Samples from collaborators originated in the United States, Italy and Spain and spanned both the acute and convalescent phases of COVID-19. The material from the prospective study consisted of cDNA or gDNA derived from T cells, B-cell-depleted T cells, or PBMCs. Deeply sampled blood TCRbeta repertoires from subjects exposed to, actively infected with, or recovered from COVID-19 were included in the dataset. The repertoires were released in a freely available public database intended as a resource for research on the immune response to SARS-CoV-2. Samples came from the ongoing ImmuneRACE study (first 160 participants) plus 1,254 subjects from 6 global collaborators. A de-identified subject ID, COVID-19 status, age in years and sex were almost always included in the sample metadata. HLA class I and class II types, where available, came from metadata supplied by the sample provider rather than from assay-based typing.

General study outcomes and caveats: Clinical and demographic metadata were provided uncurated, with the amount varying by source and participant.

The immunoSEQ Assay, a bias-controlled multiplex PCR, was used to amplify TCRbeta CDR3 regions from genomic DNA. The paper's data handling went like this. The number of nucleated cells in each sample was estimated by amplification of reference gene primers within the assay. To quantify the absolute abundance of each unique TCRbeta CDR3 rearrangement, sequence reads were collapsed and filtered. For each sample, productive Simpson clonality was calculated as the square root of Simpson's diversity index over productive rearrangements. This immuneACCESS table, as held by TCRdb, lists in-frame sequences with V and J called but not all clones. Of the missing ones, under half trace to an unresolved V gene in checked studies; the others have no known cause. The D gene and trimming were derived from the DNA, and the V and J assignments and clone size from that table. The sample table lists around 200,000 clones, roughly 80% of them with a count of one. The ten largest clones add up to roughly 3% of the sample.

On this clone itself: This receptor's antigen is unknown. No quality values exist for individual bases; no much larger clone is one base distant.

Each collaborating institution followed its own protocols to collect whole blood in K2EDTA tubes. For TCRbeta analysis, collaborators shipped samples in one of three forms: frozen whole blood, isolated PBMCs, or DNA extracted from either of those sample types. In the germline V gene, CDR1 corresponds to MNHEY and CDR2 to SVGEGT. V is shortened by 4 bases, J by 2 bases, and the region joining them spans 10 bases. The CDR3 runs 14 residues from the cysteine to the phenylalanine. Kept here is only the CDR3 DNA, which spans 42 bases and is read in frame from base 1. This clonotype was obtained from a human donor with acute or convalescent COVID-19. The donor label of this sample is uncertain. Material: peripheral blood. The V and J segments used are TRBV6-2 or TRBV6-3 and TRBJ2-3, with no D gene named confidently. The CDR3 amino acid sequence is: CASSSTEFTDTQYF. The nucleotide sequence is TGTGCCAGCAGTTCAACAGAGTTCACAGATACGCAGTATTTT.